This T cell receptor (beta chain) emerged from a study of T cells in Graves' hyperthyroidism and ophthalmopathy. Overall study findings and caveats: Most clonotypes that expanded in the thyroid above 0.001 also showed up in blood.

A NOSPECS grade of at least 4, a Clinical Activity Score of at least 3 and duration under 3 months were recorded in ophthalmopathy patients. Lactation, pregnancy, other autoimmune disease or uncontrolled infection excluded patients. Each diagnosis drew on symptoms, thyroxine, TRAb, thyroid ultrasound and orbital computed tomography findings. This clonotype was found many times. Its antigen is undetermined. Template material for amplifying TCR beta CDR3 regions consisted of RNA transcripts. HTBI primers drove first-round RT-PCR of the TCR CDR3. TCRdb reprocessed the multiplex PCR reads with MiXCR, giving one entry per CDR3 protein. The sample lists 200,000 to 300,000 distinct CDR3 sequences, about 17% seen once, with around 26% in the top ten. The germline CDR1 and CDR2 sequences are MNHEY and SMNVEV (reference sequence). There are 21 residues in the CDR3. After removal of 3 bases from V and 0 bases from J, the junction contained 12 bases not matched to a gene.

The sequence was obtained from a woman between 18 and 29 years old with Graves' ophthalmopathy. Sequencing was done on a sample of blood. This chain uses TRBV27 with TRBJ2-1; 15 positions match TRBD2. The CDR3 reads CASSFPQSGTSGRYSYNEQFF. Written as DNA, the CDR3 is TGTGCCAGCAGTTTCCCGCAGTCCGGGACTAGCGGGAGGTACTCCTACAATGAGCAGTTCTTC.